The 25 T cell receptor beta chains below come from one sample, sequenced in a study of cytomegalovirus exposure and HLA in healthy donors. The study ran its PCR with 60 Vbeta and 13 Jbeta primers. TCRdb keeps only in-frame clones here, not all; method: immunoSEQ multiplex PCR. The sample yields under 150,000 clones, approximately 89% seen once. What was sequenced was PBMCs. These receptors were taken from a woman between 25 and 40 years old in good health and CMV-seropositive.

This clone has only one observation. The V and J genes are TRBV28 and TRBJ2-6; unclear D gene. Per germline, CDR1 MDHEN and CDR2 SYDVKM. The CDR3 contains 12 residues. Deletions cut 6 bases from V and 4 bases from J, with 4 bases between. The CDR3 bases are TGTGCCAGCAGCTTGGGGGCCAACGTCCTGACTTTC. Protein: CASSLGANVLTF.

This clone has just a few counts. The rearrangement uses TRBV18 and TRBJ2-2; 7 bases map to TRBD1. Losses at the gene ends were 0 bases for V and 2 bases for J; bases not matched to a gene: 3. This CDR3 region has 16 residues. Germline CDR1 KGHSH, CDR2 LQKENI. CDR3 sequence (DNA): TGTGCCAGCTCACCACCGGGACAGACTAACACCGGGGAGCTGTTTTTT. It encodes CASSPPGQTNTGELFF. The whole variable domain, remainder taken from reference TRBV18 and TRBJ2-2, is NAGVMQNPRHLVRRRGQEARLRCSPMKGHSHVYWYRQLPEEGLKFMVYLQKENIIDESGMPKERFSAEFPKEGPSILRIQQVVRGDSAAYFCASSPPGQTNTGELFFGEGSRLTVL.

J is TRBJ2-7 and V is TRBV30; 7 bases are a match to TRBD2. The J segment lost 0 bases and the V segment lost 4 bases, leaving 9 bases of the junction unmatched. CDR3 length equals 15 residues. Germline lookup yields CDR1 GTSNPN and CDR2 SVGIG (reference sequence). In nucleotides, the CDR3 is TGTGCCTGGACGAGGCTAGCGGCCACCTCCTACGAGCAGTACTTC. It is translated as CAWTRLAATSYEQYF.

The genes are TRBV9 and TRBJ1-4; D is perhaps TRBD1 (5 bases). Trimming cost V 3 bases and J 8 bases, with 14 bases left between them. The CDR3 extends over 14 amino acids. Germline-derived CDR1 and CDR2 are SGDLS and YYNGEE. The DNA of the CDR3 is TGTGCCAGCAGCGCCCGGGGGGGGGAGGAAAAACTGTTTTTT. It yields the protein CASSARGGEEKLFF.

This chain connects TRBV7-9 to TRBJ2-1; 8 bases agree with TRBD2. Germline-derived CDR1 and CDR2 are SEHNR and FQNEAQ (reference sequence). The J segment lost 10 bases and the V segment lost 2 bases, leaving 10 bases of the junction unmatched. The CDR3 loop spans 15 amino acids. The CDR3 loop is CASSLMAAGVREQFF. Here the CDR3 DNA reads TGTGCCAGCAGCTTAATGGCAGCGGGAGTAAGAGAGCAGTTCTTC.

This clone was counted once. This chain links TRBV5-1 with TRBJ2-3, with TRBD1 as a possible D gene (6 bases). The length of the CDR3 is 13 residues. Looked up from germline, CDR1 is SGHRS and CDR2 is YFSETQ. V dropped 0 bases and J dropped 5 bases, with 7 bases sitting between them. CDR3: CASSLEGEDTQYF. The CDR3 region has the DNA TGCGCCAGCAGCTTGGAGGGGGAAGATACGCAGTATTTT. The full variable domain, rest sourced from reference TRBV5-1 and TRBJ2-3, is KAGVTQTPRYLIKTRGQQVTLSCSPISGHRSVSWYQQTPGQGLQFLFEYFSETQRNKGNFPGRFSGRQFSNSRSEMNVSTLELGDSALYLCASSLEGEDTQYFGPGTRLTVL.

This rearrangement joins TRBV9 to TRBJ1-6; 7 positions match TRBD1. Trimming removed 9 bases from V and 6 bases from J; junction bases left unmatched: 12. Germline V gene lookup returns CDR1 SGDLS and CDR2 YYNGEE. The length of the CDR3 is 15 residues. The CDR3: CATPGHRGLNSPLHF. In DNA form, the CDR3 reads TGTGCCACTCCTGGGCACAGGGGACTTAATTCACCCCTCCACTTT.

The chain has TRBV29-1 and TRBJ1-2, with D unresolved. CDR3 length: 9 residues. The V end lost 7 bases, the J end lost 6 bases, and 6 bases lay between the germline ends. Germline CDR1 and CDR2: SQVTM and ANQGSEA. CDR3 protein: CSAEDGYTF. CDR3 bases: TGCAGCGCCGAGGATGGCTACACCTTC. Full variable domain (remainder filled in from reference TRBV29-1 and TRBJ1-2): SAVISQKPSRDICQRGTSLTIQCQVDSQVTMMFWYRQQPGQSLTLIATANQGSEATYESGFVIDKFPISRPNLTFSTLTVSNMSPEDSSIYLCSAEDGYTFGSGTRLTVV.

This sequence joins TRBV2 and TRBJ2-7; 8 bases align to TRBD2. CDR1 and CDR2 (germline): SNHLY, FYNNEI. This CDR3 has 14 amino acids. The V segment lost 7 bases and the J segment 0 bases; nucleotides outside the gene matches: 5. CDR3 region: CASKWREASYEQYF. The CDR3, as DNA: TGTGCCAGCAAGTGGCGGGAGGCCTCCTACGAGCAGTACTTC.

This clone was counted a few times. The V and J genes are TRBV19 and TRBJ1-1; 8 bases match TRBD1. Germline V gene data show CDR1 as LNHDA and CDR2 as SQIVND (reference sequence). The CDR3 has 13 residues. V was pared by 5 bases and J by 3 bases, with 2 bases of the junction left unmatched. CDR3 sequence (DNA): TGTGCCAGTAGTTCGACAGGGGACACTGAAGCTTTCTTT. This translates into CASSSTGDTEAFF.

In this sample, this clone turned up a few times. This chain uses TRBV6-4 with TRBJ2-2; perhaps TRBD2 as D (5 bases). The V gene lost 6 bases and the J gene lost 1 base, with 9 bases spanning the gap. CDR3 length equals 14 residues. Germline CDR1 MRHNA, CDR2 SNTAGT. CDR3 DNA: TGTGCCAGCAGACGGGGTTTGAACACCGGGGAGCTGTTTTTT. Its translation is CASRRGLNTGELFF.

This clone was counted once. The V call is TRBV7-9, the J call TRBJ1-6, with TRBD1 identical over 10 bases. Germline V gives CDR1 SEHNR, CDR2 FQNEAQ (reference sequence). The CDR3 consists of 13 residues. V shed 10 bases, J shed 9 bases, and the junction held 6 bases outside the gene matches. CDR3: CATPGQGSSPLHF. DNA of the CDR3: TGTGCCACTCCGGGACAGGGGAGTTCACCCCTCCACTTT.

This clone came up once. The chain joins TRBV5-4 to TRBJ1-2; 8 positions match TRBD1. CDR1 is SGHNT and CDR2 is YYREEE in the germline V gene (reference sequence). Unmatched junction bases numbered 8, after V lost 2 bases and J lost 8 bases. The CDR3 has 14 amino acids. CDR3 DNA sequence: TGTGCCAGCAGCTTACAGGACAGGGCGGGAGGCTACACCTTC. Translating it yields CASSLQDRAGGYTF.

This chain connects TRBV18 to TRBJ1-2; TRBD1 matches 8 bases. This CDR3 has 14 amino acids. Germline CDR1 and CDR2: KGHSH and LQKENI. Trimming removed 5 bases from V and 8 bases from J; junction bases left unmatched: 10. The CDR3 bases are TGTGCCAGCTCATCGCAGGGGGCCAGTCGGGGCTACACCTTC. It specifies CASSSQGASRGYTF.

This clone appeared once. For the CDR3, the DNA is TGTGCCAGCTCACCAGGCCTCGGGGAGACCCAGTACTTC. Its protein is CASSPGLGETQYF. The gene calls are TRBV18 and TRBJ2-5; D not resolved. V was clipped by 2 bases and J by 5 bases, with 9 bases between them. Germline CDR1 KGHSH, CDR2 LQKENI. CDR3 length: 13 amino acids.

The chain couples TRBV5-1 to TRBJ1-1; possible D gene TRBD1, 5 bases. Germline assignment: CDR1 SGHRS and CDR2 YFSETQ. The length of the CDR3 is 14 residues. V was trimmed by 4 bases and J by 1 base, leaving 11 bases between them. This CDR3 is CASSPAGQNTEAFF. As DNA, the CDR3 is TGCGCCAGCAGCCCCGCGGGGCAGAACACTGAAGCTTTCTTT.

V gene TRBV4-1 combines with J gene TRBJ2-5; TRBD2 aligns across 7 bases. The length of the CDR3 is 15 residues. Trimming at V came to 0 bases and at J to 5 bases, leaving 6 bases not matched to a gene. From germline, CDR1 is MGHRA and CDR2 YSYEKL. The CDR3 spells CASSQDLWRGETQYF. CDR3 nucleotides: TGCGCCAGCAGCCAAGATCTTTGGCGGGGGGAGACCCAGTACTTC.

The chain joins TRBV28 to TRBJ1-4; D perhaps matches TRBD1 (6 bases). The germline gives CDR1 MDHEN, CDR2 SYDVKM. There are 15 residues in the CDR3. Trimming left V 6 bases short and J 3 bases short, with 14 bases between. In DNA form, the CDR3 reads TGTGCCAGCAGACAAGGACAGCTCTCTAATGAAAAACTGTTTTTT. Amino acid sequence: CASRQGQLSNEKLFF.

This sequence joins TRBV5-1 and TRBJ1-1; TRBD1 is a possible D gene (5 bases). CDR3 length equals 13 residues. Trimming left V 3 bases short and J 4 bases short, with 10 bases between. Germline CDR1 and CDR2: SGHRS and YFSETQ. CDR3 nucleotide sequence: TGCGCCAGCAGCTATTCCACAGGCACTGAAGCTTTCTTT. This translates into CASSYSTGTEAFF.

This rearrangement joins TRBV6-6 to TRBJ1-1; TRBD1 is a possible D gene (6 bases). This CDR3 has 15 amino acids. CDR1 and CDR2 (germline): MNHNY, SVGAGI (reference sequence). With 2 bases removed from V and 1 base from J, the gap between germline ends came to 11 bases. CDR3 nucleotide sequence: TGTGCCAGCAGTTACCGGATGACAGGGAACACTGAAGCTTTCTTT. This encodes CASSYRMTGNTEAFF.

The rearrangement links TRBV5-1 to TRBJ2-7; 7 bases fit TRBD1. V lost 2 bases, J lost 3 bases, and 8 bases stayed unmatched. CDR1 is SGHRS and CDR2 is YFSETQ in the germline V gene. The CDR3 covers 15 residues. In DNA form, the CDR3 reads TGCGCCAGCAGCTTTACAGGGGCCTCGGACTACGAGCAGTACTTC. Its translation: CASSFTGASDYEQYF.

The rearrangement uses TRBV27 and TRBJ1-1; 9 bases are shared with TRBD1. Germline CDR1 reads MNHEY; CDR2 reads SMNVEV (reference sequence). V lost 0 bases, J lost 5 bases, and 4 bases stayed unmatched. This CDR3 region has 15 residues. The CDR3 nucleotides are TGTGCCAGCAGTTTATCTTCGACAGGGGGGACTGAAGCTTTCTTT. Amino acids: CASSLSSTGGTEAFF.

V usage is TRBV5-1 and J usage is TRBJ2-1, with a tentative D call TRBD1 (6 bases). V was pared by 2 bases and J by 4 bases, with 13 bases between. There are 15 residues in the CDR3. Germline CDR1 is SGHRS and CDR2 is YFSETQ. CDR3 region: CASSFRGLPYNEQFF. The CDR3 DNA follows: TGCGCCAGCAGCTTCAGGGGTCTGCCATACAATGAGCAGTTCTTC. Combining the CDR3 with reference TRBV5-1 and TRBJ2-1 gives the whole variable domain KAGVTQTPRYLIKTRGQQVTLSCSPISGHRSVSWYQQTPGQGLQFLFEYFSETQRNKGNFPGRFSGRQFSNSRSEMNVSTLELGDSALYLCASSFRGLPYNEQFFGPGTRLTVL.

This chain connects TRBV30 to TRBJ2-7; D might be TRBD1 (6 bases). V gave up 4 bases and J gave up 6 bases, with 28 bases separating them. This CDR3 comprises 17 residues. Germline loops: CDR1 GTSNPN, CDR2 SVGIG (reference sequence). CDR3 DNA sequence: TGTGCCTGGACCCCACGCCCCGGAACAGGGTCAACCCGCGAGCAGTACTTC. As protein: CAWTPRPGTGSTREQYF. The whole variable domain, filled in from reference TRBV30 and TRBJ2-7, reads SQTIHQWPATLVQPVGSPLSLECTVEGTSNPNLYWYRQAAGRGLQLLFYSVGIGQISSEVPQNLSASRPQDRQFILSSKKLLLSDSGFYLCAWTPRPGTGSTREQYFGPGTRLTVT.

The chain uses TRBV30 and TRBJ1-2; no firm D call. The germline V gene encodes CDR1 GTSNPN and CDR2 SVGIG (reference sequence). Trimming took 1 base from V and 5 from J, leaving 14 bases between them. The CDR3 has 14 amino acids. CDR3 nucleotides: TGTGCCTGGAGTGAAGGTTATGGACTTTATGGCTACACCTTC. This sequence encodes CAWSEGYGLYGYTF.